This T cell receptor beta chain was captured by sequencing in a study of blood T cells in healthy people across ages. A sample-barcoded 5' primer and a J-beta primer mix were used in a second PCR of about 7 to 12 cycles. TCRdb passed the 5' RACE reads through MiXCR, listing each CDR3 protein once. Of 700,000 or so distinct CDR3 sequences in the sample, about 20% are singletons; the top ten hold around a fifth. A remark on this clonotype: The target antigen is unknown.

Study results and caveats: Both higher diversity and more naive CD4+ cells marked long-lived donors when set against aged donors.

V dropped 5 bases and J dropped 6 bases, with 12 bases sitting between them. This CDR3 comprises 13 residues. Germline CDR1 ENHRY, CDR2 SYGVKD. The material sequenced was blood. The source is a man in his 70s in good health. The V call is TRBV10-3, the J call TRBJ2-3; D gene ambiguous. This CDR3 is CAISSGLVDTQYF. CDR3 sequence (DNA): TGTGCCATCAGTTCCGGGCTAGTCGATACGCAGTATTTT.